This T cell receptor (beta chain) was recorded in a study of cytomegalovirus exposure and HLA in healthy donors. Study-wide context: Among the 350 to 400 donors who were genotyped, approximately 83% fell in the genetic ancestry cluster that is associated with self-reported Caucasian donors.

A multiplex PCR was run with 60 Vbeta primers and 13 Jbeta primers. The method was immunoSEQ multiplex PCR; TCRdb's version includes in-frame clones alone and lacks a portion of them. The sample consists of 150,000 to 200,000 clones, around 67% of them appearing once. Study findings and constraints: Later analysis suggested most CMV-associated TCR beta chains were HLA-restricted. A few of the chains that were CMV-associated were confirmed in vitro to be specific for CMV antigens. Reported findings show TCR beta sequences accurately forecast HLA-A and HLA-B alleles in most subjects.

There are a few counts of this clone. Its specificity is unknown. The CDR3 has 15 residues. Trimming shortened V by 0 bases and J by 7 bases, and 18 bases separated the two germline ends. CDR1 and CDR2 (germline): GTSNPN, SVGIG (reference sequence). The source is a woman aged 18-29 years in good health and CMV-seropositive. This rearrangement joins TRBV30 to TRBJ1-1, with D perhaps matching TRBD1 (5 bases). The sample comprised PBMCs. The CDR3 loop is CAWSVWAAEGLEAFF. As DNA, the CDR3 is TGTGCCTGGAGTGTCTGGGCAGCGGAGGGGCTTGAAGCTTTCTTT.